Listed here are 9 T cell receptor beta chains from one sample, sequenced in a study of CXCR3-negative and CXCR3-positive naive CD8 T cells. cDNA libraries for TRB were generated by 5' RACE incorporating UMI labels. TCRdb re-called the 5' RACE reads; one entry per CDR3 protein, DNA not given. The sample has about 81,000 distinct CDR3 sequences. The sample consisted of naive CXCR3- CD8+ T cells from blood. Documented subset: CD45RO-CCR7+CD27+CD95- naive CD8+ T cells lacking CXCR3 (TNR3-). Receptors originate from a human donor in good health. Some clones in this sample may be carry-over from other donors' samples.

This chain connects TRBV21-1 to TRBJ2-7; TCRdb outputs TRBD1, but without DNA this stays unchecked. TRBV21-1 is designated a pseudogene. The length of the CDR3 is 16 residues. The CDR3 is CASSKAGGKRIYEQYF.

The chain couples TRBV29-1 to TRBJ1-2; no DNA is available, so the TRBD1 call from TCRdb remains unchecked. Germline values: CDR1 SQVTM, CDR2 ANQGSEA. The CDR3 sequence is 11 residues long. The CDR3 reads CSVPGTAGYTF.

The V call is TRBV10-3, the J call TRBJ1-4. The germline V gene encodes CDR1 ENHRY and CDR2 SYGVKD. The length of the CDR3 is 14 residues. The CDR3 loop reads CAISEDGDGEKLFF.

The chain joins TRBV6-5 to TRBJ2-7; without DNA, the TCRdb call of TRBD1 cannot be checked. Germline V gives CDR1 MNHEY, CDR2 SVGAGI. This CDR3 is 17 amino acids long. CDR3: CASSLSRDRDSAYEQYF.

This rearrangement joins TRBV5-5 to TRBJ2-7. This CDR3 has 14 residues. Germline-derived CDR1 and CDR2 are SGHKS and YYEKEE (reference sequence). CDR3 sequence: CASSLTEATYEQYF.

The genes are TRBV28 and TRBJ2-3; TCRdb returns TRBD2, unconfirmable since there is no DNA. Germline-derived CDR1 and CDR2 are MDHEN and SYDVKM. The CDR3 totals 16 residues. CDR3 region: CASSPTSGRGTDTQYF.

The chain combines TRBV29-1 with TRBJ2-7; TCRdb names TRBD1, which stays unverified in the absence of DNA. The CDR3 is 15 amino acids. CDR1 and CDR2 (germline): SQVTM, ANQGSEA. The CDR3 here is CSVEGGTGEDYEQYF.

The chain's CDR3 is CASSLTSGKGIQYF. V usage is TRBV7-8 and J usage is TRBJ2-4; TCRdb's assignment of TRBD2 cannot be checked, as there is no DNA. CDR3 length: 14 amino acids. Germline V gene sequence: CDR1 SGHVS, CDR2 FQNEAQ.

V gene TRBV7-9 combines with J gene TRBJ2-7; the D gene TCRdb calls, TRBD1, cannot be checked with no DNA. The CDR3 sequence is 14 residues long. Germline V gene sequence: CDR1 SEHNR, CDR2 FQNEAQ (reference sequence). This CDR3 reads CASSPRDREDEQYF.